Sequencing of this TCR beta chain was carried out in a study of T cells in Graves' hyperthyroidism and ophthalmopathy. Findings of the study overall: In the blood, most expanded thyroid clonotypes above 0.001 appeared as well. In simple terms, a model built on 13 V-J features told ophthalmopathy apart from stable hyperthyroidism.

Details on this clonotype: Its antigen remains unknown.

The V gene's germline CDR1 is MNHNS and CDR2 SASEGT. This CDR3 region has 14 residues. Trimming cost V 7 bases and J 2 bases, with 13 bases left between them. Exclusion followed for patients with uncontrolled infection, other autoimmune disease, pregnancy or lactation. TCR beta CDR3 region amplification was performed from RNA transcripts. With the HTBI primer set, the TCR CDR3 went through a first round of RT-PCR. One entry per CDR3 protein, called by TCRdb with MiXCR from the multiplex PCR reads. The data contain 340,000 or so distinct CDR3 sequences, around a sixth of them singletons. Sequenced input: blood. J is TRBJ2-3 and V is TRBV6-1; no firm D call. The source of this sequence is a man aged 25-45 years with Graves' hyperthyroidism. CDR3 in amino acids: CASKSIPNTDTQYF. CDR3 coding DNA: TGTGCCAGCAAGTCCATCCCTAACACAGATACGCAGTATTTT.